This passage covers 30 T cell receptor beta chains from one sample sequenced in a study of OX40 agonist ivuxolimab in advanced cancers. The repertoire was sequenced with immunoSEQ multiplex PCR; TCRdb's copy has only in-frame clones and lacks some. The sample consists of under 110,000 clones, approximately 90% of them appearing once. The material was CD4+ or CD8+ T cells sorted from blood, obtained in a trial of the OX40 agonist ivuxolimab. The receptors were sampled from an adult with an advanced solid tumor such as melanoma, head and neck, liver or kidney cancer.

The CDR3 protein is CASSQDPEGQGVISTEAFF. In DNA form, the CDR3 reads TGCGCCAGCAGCCAAGATCCAGAGGGACAGGGGGTCATAAGCACTGAAGCTTTCTTT. The chain combines TRBV4-3 with TRBJ1-1; the match to TRBD1 covers 11 bases. The J segment lost 4 bases and the V segment lost 0 bases, leaving 13 bases of the junction unmatched. Germline loops: CDR1 LGHNA, CDR2 YSLEER. This CDR3 comprises 19 residues.

This chain joins TRBV28 and TRBJ2-7; 12 nucleotides line up with TRBD2. V lost 6 bases to trimming and J lost 3 bases; unmatched junction nucleotides: 6. This CDR3 is built from 15 residues. Germline V gives CDR1 MDHEN, CDR2 SYDVKM. The CDR3 region is CASSPSGGGNYEQYF. CDR3 DNA sequence: TGTGCCAGCAGCCCTAGCGGGGGGGGTAACTACGAGCAGTACTTC.

This clone was counted once. J is TRBJ2-5 and V is TRBV5-1; 7 bases are shared with TRBD1. The CDR3 contains 14 residues. V lost 3 bases, J lost 2 bases, and 4 bases stayed unmatched. Per germline, CDR1 SGHRS and CDR2 YFSETQ. CDR3 nucleotide sequence: TGCGCCAGCAGCTCAGGGACAGCTCAAGAGACCCAGTACTTC. Its translation is CASSSGTAQETQYF. Together with reference TRBV5-1 and TRBJ2-5, the CDR3 gives the full variable domain: KAGVTQTPRYLIKTRGQQVTLSCSPISGHRSVSWYQQTPGQGLQFLFEYFSETQRNKGNFPGRFSGRQFSNSRSEMNVSTLELGDSALYLCASSSGTAQETQYFGPGTRLLVL.

This clone has only a few counts. The chain couples TRBV6-1 to TRBJ2-1; D is perhaps TRBD2 (6 bases). V was clipped by 7 bases and J by 6 bases, with 13 bases between them. The CDR3 extends over 13 amino acids. CDR1 and CDR2 from the germline V gene are MNHNS and SASEGT. The CDR3, as DNA: TGTGCCAGCACCCACCGGGACTTCAATGAGCAGTTCTTC. It yields the protein CASTHRDFNEQFF.

This clone was counted once. The CDR3 protein is CASSRNRGWEQYF. The CDR3 coding sequence is TGTGCCAGCAGTAGAAACAGGGGATGGGAGCAGTACTTC. V is TRBV6-5 and J is TRBJ2-7, with 7 nucleotides matching TRBD1. The germline CDR1 and CDR2 sequences are MNHEY and SVGAGI. The ends lost 5 bases at V and 7 bases at J; junction bases unmatched: 8. This CDR3 spans 13 amino acids.

The chain uses TRBV10-3 and TRBJ1-4; 9 bases are a match to TRBD1. The CDR3 is 12 amino acids. The germline V gene has CDR1 ENHRY and CDR2 SYGVKD. The junction had 2 bases not matched to a gene; V was cut back by 8 bases and J by 7 bases. The CDR3 protein is CAIGTGSEKLFF. DNA for the CDR3: TGTGCCATCGGGACAGGGAGTGAAAAACTGTTTTTT.

This rearrangement joins TRBV21-1 to TRBJ1-5. TRBV21-1 is a pseudogene locus. The length of the CDR3 is 17 residues. The CDR3 protein is CASRAIQRWVEDQPQHF. CDR3 bases: TGTGCCAGCAGAGCGATCCAGCGGTGGGTAGAGGATCAGCCCCAGCATTTT.

This chain joins TRBV5-1 and TRBJ1-6, with a tentative D call TRBD1 (6 bases). CDR1 is SGHRS, CDR2 YFSETQ, per germline. Trimming stripped 5 bases from V and 7 bases from J, with 13 bases between. The CDR3 extends over 14 amino acids. The CDR3 here is CASSGTLPNSPLHF. CDR3 in DNA: TGCGCCAGCAGTGGGACACTACCCAATTCACCCCTCCACTTT.

Only one count was recorded for this clone. V and J are TRBV30 and TRBJ2-7; unclear D gene. The V gene lost 2 bases and the J gene lost 1 base, with 6 bases spanning the gap. The CDR3 totals 12 residues. Looked up from germline, CDR1 is GTSNPN and CDR2 is SVGIG (reference sequence). The CDR3 reads CAWSRQSYEQYF. For the CDR3, the DNA is TGTGCCTGGAGTAGGCAGTCCTACGAGCAGTACTTC.

V and J are TRBV29-1 and TRBJ2-2; 10 bases are a match to TRBD1. Looked up from germline, CDR1 is SQVTM and CDR2 is ANQGSEA. The CDR3 length is 15 residues. V lost 3 bases and J lost 6; bases outside the gene matches: 7. The CDR3 DNA sequence: TGCAGCGTTGAGGTGGGACAGGGGCTTCCCGGGGAGCTGTTTTTT. It specifies CSVEVGQGLPGELFF.

A few counts support this clone. CDR3 coding DNA: TGTGCCAGTAGCCTCGGGACAAAGCAGTACTTC. It codes for CASSLGTKQYF. The rearrangement joins TRBV19 to TRBJ2-7; D may be TRBD1 (6 bases). Germline V gene lookup returns CDR1 LNHDA and CDR2 SQIVND (reference sequence). Between the trimmed V and J ends, which lost 6 bases and 8 bases, there was a span of 11 bases. The CDR3 loop spans 11 amino acids. The entire variable domain, with the rest obtained from reference TRBV19 and TRBJ2-7, is as follows: DGGITQSPKYLFRKEGQNVTLSCEQNLNHDAMYWYRQDPGQGLRLIYYSQIVNDFQKGDIAEGYSVSREKKESFPLTVTSAQKNPTAFYLCASSLGTKQYFGPGTRLTVT.

The chain couples TRBV2 to TRBJ2-3; 9 nucleotides agree with TRBD2. V lost 7 bases, J lost 2 bases, and 7 bases stayed unmatched. This CDR3 is built from 15 residues. Germline lookup yields CDR1 SNHLY and CDR2 FYNNEI. CDR3 loop: CASTPLAGLTDTQYF. In nucleotides, the CDR3 is TGTGCCAGCACCCCCCTAGCGGGGCTCACAGATACGCAGTATTTT.

V usage is TRBV5-4 and J usage is TRBJ2-5; D is unresolved. The CDR3 loop spans 14 amino acids. Deletions cut 1 base from V and 0 bases from J, with 7 bases between. CDR1 and CDR2 from the germline V gene are SGHNT and YYREEE (reference sequence). CDR3 sequence (DNA): TGTGCCAGCAGCTTGCGCTCCGACCAAGAGACCCAGTACTTC. Its translation is CASSLRSDQETQYF.

The chain combines TRBV5-6 with TRBJ1-1, with D uncertain. Germline CDR1 SGHDT, CDR2 YYEEEE. This CDR3 spans 15 amino acids. V lost 1 base and J 0 bases, leaving 10 bases between the germline ends. The CDR3 DNA sequence: TGTGCCAGCAGCTTGATTTGGCAGTTGAACACTGAAGCTTTCTTT. This translates into CASSLIWQLNTEAFF. The variable domain in full, with the rest retrieved from reference TRBV5-6 and TRBJ1-1, is DAGVTQSPTHLIKTRGQQVTLRCSPKSGHDTVSWYQQALGQGPQFIFQYYEEEERQRGNFPDRFSGHQFPNYSSELNVNALLLGDSALYLCASSLIWQLNTEAFFGQGTRLTVV.

The rearrangement links TRBV18 to TRBJ1-2; no firm D call. CDR3 size: 16 residues. Germline CDR1 KGHSH, CDR2 LQKENI. V dropped 0 bases and J dropped 8 bases, with 19 bases sitting between them. This CDR3 is CASSPPGLLTVNGYTF. Written as DNA, the CDR3 is TGTGCCAGCTCACCACCAGGTCTTCTGACCGTAAACGGCTACACCTTC.

The chain has TRBV2 and TRBJ2-6, with D perhaps matching TRBD2 (5 bases). This CDR3 is 15 amino acids long. Trimming took 6 bases from V and 0 from J, leaving 9 bases between them. Germline V gene sequence: CDR1 SNHLY, CDR2 FYNNEI. Here the CDR3 reads CASRRESSGANVLTF. CDR3 coding DNA: TGTGCCAGCAGAAGGGAGAGCTCTGGGGCCAACGTCCTGACTTTC.

V and J are TRBV30 and TRBJ2-3, with TRBD2 as a possible D gene (6 bases). Deletions cut 5 bases from V and 5 bases from J, with 20 bases between. Germline values: CDR1 GTSNPN, CDR2 SVGIG (reference sequence). The CDR3 is 15 residues long. The CDR3 protein is CAWSGRAGKKDTQYF. The DNA for the CDR3 is TGTGCCTGGTCCGGTCGGGCGGGGAAGAAAGATACGCAGTATTTT. Full variable domain (outside the CDR3, taken from reference TRBV30 and TRBJ2-3): SQTIHQWPATLVQPVGSPLSLECTVEGTSNPNLYWYRQAAGRGLQLLFYSVGIGQISSEVPQNLSASRPQDRQFILSSKKLLLSDSGFYLCAWSGRAGKKDTQYFGPGTRLTVL.

J is TRBJ1-6 and V is TRBV27, with a possible D match to TRBD1 (5 bases). There are 13 residues in the CDR3. The V and J ends lost 6 bases and 9 bases respectively, with 12 bases between them. In germline, CDR1 is MNHEY, CDR2 SMNVEV (reference sequence). The CDR3 DNA is TGTGCCAGCAGGGATATAAGGGGTTCACCCCTCCACTTT. Its protein is CASRDIRGSPLHF.

This clone was detected only once. The genes are TRBV7-2 and TRBJ1-1; D gene unclear. V shed 5 bases and J shed 0 bases, with 13 bases lying between them. Germline CDR1 is SGHTA and CDR2 is FQGNSA. This CDR3 comprises 15 residues. This CDR3 reads CASSRSSILNTEAFF. The CDR3 DNA reads as TGTGCCAGCAGCCGATCCTCGATACTGAACACTGAAGCTTTCTTT.

The chain uses TRBV29-1 and TRBJ1-1; D might be TRBD1 (5 bases). CDR3 length: 12 residues. The ends were cut back, 2 bases at V and 5 bases at J, with 9 bases in the middle. In germline, CDR1 is SQVTM, CDR2 ANQGSEA. The CDR3 bases are TGCAGCGTTGAAAATACAGGAACTGAAGCTTTCTTT. Protein: CSVENTGTEAFF.

The CDR3: CASSPREQSNEKLFF. Written as DNA, the CDR3 is TGTGCCAGCTCACCACGGGAACAGTCTAATGAAAAACTGTTTTTT. The chain joins TRBV18 to TRBJ1-4; D uncertain. Germline V lookup: CDR1 KGHSH, CDR2 LQKENI. With 1 base removed from V and 3 bases from J, the gap between germline ends came to 9 bases. CDR3 length: 15 residues.

The chain joins TRBV10-1 to TRBJ2-1, with 10 bases that match TRBD2. CDR3 length: 14 amino acids. The trim removed 2 bases at V and 6 bases at J, leaving 1 base unmatched. CDR1 and CDR2 from the germline V gene are WNHNN and SYGVQD (reference sequence). In nucleotides, the CDR3 is TGCGCCAGCAGTGAGGGACTAGCGGTCAATGAGCAGTTCTTC. The encoded protein is CASSEGLAVNEQFF.

This chain joins TRBV6-6 and TRBJ1-2; a weak D match, TRBD1 (6 bases). Germline lookup yields CDR1 MNHNY and CDR2 SVGAGI (reference sequence). Deletions cut 0 bases from V and 8 bases from J, with 10 bases between. CDR3 size: 13 residues. The CDR3 is CASSYSGQQGYTF. CDR3 coding DNA: TGTGCCAGCAGTTACTCAGGACAGCAGGGCTACACCTTC.

The chain uses TRBV2 and TRBJ2-5, with TRBD1 matching 7 bases. CDR1 is SNHLY, CDR2 FYNNEI, per germline. V gave up 4 bases and J gave up 5 bases; unmatched junction bases: 4. This CDR3 comprises 13 residues. This CDR3 is CASSVGGRETQYF. DNA for the CDR3: TGTGCCAGCAGTGTAGGGGGCAGGGAGACCCAGTACTTC.

The V gene is TRBV5-1, the J gene TRBJ1-4; 10 bases line up with TRBD1. The CDR3 contains 16 residues. V dropped 4 bases and J dropped 3; count of bases not matched to a gene: 6. Germline CDR1 SGHRS, CDR2 YFSETQ. CDR3 in amino acids: CASSAGQGGSNEKLFF. The CDR3 DNA sequence: TGCGCCAGCAGCGCAGGACAGGGGGGGTCTAATGAAAAACTGTTTTTT.

This rearrangement joins TRBV28 to TRBJ2-2, with D uncertain. Germline CDR1 MDHEN, CDR2 SYDVKM. The V end was cut by 10 bases, the J end by 3 bases, with 9 bases between. This CDR3 region has 12 residues. This CDR3 is CATLSHTGELFF. CDR3 nucleotides: TGTGCCACCTTGAGCCACACCGGGGAGCTGTTTTTT.

The genes are TRBV28 and TRBJ2-1; D uncertain. Between the trimmed V and J ends, which lost 4 bases and 7 bases, there was a span of 14 bases. The CDR3 has 14 amino acids. CDR1 is MDHEN and CDR2 is SYDVKM in the germline V gene. CDR3 sequence: CASSSQERGNEQFF. The CDR3 DNA follows: TGTGCCAGCAGTTCCCAAGAACGTGGGAATGAGCAGTTCTTC.

The chain uses TRBV19 and TRBJ1-5, with D hard to call. Germline values: CDR1 LNHDA, CDR2 SQIVND (reference sequence). The germline V and J ends were trimmed by 10 bases and 6 bases, with 16 bases remaining between them. The CDR3 extends over 13 amino acids. CDR3 sequence: CATRSGERQPQHF. In DNA form, the CDR3 reads TGTGCCACCCGCTCCGGGGAGCGTCAGCCCCAGCATTTT.

V gene TRBV2 combines with J gene TRBJ2-5; TRBD1 agrees at 10 bases. Germline lookup yields CDR1 SNHLY and CDR2 FYNNEI. With V trimmed by 6 bases and J by 4 bases, 11 bases remained unmatched. This CDR3 has 16 residues. CDR3 amino acids: CASRGSRQGAGETQYF. The CDR3 region has the DNA TGTGCCAGCAGAGGCTCCCGACAGGGGGCGGGAGAGACCCAGTACTTC.

The chain combines TRBV7-8 with TRBJ2-7, with D hard to call. Germline-derived CDR1 and CDR2 are SGHVS and FQNEAQ. The V and J ends lost 1 base and 2 bases respectively, with 6 bases between them. This CDR3 has 13 residues. Written as DNA, the CDR3 is TGTGCCAGCAGCTTAGTCAGTGCCTACGAGCAGTACTTC. Protein: CASSLVSAYEQYF.